This TCR beta chain was recovered during a study of human T cells and chemical hapten exposure (dated by TCRdb to the early 2020s). For the wider study: For sensitization, 2% DPC in acetone was applied to a roughly 2 cm by roughly 2 cm area of upper inner arm skin. Throughout the study period of 20 to 30 weeks, patients also received therapeutic DPC doses to the scalp every week. Patch testing on the upper back used Finn chambers containing 0.01% DPC, with scoring done after 6 days according to International Contact Dermatitis Research Group standards. The mostly female patient cohort included alopecia areata with under or over 50% scalp involvement, alopecia totalis and alopecia universalis. The libraries were sequenced as a pool, and the TCR yield per sample differed mostly because of small variations in library volumes within the pool. The study tracked peripheral blood TCR repertoire changes in vivo during primary and secondary sensitization to the hapten diphenylcyclopropenone (DPC) in alopecia patients. Blood was sampled from patients pre-sensitization (week 0) and at 2, 6 and about 24 weeks after DPC sensitization. For TCR sequencing, blood came from twenty-nine alopecia patients at anywhere from one to four time points (pre-sensitization, 2, 6 and 24 weeks). Summary of the overall study and its limitations: All patients had alopecia, a presumed autoimmune disease, so their immune response might differ from that of healthy individuals. Significantly more large CDR3 similarity clusters were formed by expanded TCRs than by pre-sensitization or healthy control sets, consistent with antigen-driven responses. After repeated subsampling, changes were observed in the strength of the expansion versus patch-test correlation and in the threshold at which the correlation became significant. Patch test score was positively correlated with the number of PT1 expanded TCRs, with significance at thresholds 8, 16 and 32 but not at 4. DPC sensitization did not change the number of TCRs with a frequency above 1 in 1000, and there was no evidence of changes in global repertoire structure.

Libraries came from RACE. Sequencing relied on a NextSeq 500. Library preparation attached unique molecular identifiers to individual cDNA molecules for quantitative, reproducible TCR counting. Both TCR alpha and TCR beta chains were sequenced from each blood RNA sample. Concerning the study's data processing: A median of roughly 99,000 TCRs per sample was observed, with a range of 23,224 to 690,600. V, J and CDR3 annotation of the TCR reads was performed with the Decombinator software suite. For the PS versus PT1 abundance plots, all samples were subsampled to the same number of TCRs (28,000). Expanded TCRs were defined as absent before sensitization and observed at least eight times at the 2-week time point. TCRdb cleaned the public reads at Q25 with fastp, built clones with MiXCR and kept in-frame beta chains. Rows are combined by CDR3 protein, so each entry shows the most common genes and DNA. TCRdb, rather than the study authors, made the V and J calls. The sample data list 95,000 to 150,000 distinct CDR3 sequences, and around 10% of these were observed just once. The top ten constitute 2% to 2.5% of the sample.

Comment on this clonotype: Its binding antigen is unknown. Base-call qualities are not available, and no considerably larger clone is one nucleotide away.

Spanning cysteine to phenylalanine, the CDR3 consists of 14 amino acids. The CDR3 DNA has 42 bases and is translated from base 1. V drops 4 bases and J drops 4 bases, leaving 14 bases in between. The germline V gene yields SGHRS for CDR1 and YFSETQ for CDR2. The time point label, read with the paper, signifies: patch test 3, about 24 weeks after DPC sensitization. Reading the label with the study, this specimen's treatment or condition is: therapeutic diphenylcyclopropenone sensitization with weekly scalp DPC. Blood at each patch-test visit was drawn before the patch test was applied. Eligible patients were aged 18 to 70, diagnosed with alopecia, deemed suitable for DPC therapy, and excluded if pregnant. Total RNA was isolated from unfractionated whole blood collected in Tempus Blood RNA tubes.

Sequenced here: whole blood, sampled in connection with sensitization to the hapten diphenylcyclopropenone (DPC). This sequence originates from a woman between 45 and 65 years old with alopecia areata. Some clones in this sample may be carry-over from other donors' samples. Rearrangement joined TRBV5-1 to TRBJ1-1, with TRBD1 perhaps the D gene, on 5 matching bases. The DNA sequence is given as TGCGCCAGCAGCCTCTGGGGGGAGGTCACTGAAGCTTTCTTT. Its coded protein is CASSLWGEVTEAFF.